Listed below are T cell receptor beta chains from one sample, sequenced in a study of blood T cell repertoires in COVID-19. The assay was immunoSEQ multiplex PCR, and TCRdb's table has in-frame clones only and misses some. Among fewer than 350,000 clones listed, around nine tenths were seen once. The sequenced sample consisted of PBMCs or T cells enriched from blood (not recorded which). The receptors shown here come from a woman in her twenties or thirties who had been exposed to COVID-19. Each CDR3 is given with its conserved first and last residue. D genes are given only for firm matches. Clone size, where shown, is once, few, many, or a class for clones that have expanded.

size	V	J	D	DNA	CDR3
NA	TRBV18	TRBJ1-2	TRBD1	TGTGCCAGCTCACCGGGGACAGGGGGTACGGGCCTCTATGGCTACACCTTC	CASSPGTGGTGLYGYTF
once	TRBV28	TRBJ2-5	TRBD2	TGTGCCAGCAGTACTCTAGCGGGAGTATTAAGGACCCAGTACTTC	CASSTLAGVLRTQYF
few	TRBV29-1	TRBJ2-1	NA	TGCAGCGTTGAGTGGCAGGGGTTTAACAATGAGCAGTTCTTC	CSVEWQGFNNEQFF
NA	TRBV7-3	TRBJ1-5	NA	TGTGCCAGCAGCTTGGGGGCTGATCAGCCCCAGCATTTT	CASSLGADQPQHF
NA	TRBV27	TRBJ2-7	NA	TGTGCCAGCAGTTTCTCGGCGGGCTTAGCCTATGAGCAGTACTTC	CASSFSAGLAYEQYF
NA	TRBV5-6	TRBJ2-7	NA	TGTGCCAGCACCCGGGGAGCGGTAAATTCCTACGAGCAGTACTTC	CASTRGAVNSYEQYF
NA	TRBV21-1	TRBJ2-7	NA	TGTGCCAGCAGCAAATACCACATTGGACTAGCGGGAGACTACGAGCAGTACTTC	CASSKYHIGLAGDYEQYF
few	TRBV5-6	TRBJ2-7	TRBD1	TGTGCCAGCAGCTTTGGACAGGGGTCACGCGAGCAGTACTTC	CASSFGQGSREQYF
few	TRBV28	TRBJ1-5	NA	TGTGCCAGCTGTCCAGGGTCCGAGGCCCAGCATTTT	CASCPGSEAQHF
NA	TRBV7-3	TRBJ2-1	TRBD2	TGTGCCAGCAGCTCCCGGACTAGCGGGAGAGTGTTCAATGAGCAGTTCTTC	CASSSRTSGRVFNEQFF
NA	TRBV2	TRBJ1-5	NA	TGTGCCAGCAGTGTTCGGAGTGGGAGCAATCAGCCCCAGCATTTT	CASSVRSGSNQPQHF
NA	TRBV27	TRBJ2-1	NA	TGTGCCAGCGGCCTCTCACTAGCCCCCAATGAGCAGTTCTTC	CASGLSLAPNEQFF
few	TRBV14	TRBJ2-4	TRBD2	TGTGCCAGCAGCCAAGAGGGCCGGGGCGGGAGCTCAAAAAACATTCAGTACTTC	CASSQEGRGGSSKNIQYF
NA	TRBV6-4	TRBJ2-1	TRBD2	TGTGCCAGCAGTGACTCTAGCGGGAGTCCCCGGGGCAATGAGCAGTTCTTC	CASSDSSGSPRGNEQFF
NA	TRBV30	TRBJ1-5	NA	TGTGCCTGGAGTCTGGACAGATATAGCAATCAGCCCCAGCATTTT	CAWSLDRYSNQPQHF
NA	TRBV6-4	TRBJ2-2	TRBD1	TGTGCCAGCAGTAACCCGGGACAGGGAGTCGGGGAGCTGTTTTTT	CASSNPGQGVGELFF
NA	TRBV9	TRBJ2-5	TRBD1	TGTGCCAGCAGCGTAGCTAGGGGACAGGGAGAAGAGACCCAGTACTTC	CASSVARGQGEETQYF
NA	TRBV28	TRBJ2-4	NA	TGTGCCAGCAGTTTAACAGGCCGAAACATTCAGTACTTC	CASSLTGRNIQYF
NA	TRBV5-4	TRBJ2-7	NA	TGTGCCAGCAGCCCGGGCCATGGCAGGGCAGCCTACGAGCAGTACTTC	CASSPGHGRAAYEQYF
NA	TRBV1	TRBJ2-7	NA	TGCACCAGCAGCCAAGATAGGACTAGCGGGAGGTTC	CTSSQDRTSGRF
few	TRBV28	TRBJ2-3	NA	TGTGCCAGCAGTGAGGGGGAAATTGGCACAGATACGCAGTATTTT	CASSEGEIGTDTQYF
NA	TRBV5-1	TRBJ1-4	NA	TGCGCCAGCAGCTTTACCCCGGGGGCTAATGAAAAACTGTTTTTT	CASSFTPGANEKLFF
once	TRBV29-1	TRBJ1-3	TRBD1	TGCAGCGTTGAAGGGACAGGTGCCGCTCGGTTAGATTTT	CSVEGTGAARLDF
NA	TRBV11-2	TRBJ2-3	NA	TGTGCCAGCAGCTCGCTGCGGGTTCGGGCCAGCGCTACAGATACGCAGTATTTT	CASSSLRVRASATDTQYF
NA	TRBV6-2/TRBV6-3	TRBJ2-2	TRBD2	TGTGCCAGCAGTCGAAGCGGGAGGGCGAACACCGGGGAGCTGTTTTTT	CASSRSGRANTGELFF
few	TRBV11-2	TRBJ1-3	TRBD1	TGTGCCAGCAGCCTATGGACAGGGCCTAACTCTGGAAACACCATATATTTT	CASSLWTGPNSGNTIYF
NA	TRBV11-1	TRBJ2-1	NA	TGTGCCAGCAGCTCTGTGAGGCGCTCCTACAATGAGCAGTTCTTC	CASSSVRRSYNEQFF
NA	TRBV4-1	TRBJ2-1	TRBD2	TGCGCCAGCAGCCCGCAGATAGGACTAGCGGGGTACAATGAGCAGTTCTTC	CASSPQIGLAGYNEQFF
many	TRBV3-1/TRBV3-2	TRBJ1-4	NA	TGTGCCAGCAGCCAACTTCCAGGGCTTGTTGAAAAACTGTTTTTT	CASSQLPGLVEKLFF
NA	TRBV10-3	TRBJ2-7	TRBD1	TGTGCCATCAGTGGGACAGGGCCGATTTCCTACGAGCAGTACTTC	CAISGTGPISYEQYF
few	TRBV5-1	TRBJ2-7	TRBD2	TGCGCCAGCAGCTTGTCAAGCGGGAGAGGCGAGCAGTACTTC	CASSLSSGRGEQYF
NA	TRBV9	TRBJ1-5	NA	TGTGCCAGCAGCGTAGGGGGGGGGCAGCAGCCCCAGCATTTT	CASSVGGGQQPQHF
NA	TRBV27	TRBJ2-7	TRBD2	TGTGCCAGCAGTCCCGGGACTAGCGGTTACGAGCAGTACTTC	CASSPGTSGYEQYF
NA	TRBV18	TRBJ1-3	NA	TGTGCCAGCTCACCAGGGAGTGGGATGGTGGACACCATATATTTT	CASSPGSGMVDTIYF
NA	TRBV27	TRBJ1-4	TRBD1	TGTGCCAGCAGTCCCGGCAGGGGGCCGGGGGCTGTGATTTTT	CASSPGRGPGAVIF
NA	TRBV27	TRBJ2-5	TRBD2	TGTGCCAGCAGGCTAGCGGGAGCAGAGACCCAGTACTTC	CASRLAGAETQYF
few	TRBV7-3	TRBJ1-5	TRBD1	TGTGCCAGCAGCAAGGGACAGGGTCAGCCCCAGCATTTT	CASSKGQGQPQHF
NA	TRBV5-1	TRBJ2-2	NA	TGCGCCAGCAGCATAACAGTGACAGGGGAGCTGTTTTTT	CASSITVTGELFF
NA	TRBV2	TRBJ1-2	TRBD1	TGTGCCAGCAGTGAACAGGGGGCGGAATATGGCTACACCTTC	CASSEQGAEYGYTF
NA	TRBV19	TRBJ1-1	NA	TGTGCCAGTAGTTTATACACTGAAGCTTTCTTT	CASSLYTEAFF
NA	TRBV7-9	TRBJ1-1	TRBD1	TGTGCCAGCAGCGCGAATAATTGGGGACAGGTTAACACTGAAGCTTTCTTT	CASSANNWGQVNTEAFF
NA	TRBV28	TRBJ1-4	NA	TGTGCCAGCAGTTTATTCGTCGGGGGGGGAACAACTAATGAAAAACTGTTTTTT	CASSLFVGGGTTNEKLFF
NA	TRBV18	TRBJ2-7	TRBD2	TGTGCCAGCTCACCACCCCCTTGGGGTAGCGGGACCACCTACGAGCAGTACTTC	CASSPPPWGSGTTYEQYF
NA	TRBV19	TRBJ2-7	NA	TGTGCCAGTAGTGATTGGACAGCCGCCTACGAGCAGTACTTC	CASSDWTAAYEQYF
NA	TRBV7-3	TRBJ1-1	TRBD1	TGTGCCAGCAGCCCCGGACAGGGATATACTGAAGCTTTCTTT	CASSPGQGYTEAFF